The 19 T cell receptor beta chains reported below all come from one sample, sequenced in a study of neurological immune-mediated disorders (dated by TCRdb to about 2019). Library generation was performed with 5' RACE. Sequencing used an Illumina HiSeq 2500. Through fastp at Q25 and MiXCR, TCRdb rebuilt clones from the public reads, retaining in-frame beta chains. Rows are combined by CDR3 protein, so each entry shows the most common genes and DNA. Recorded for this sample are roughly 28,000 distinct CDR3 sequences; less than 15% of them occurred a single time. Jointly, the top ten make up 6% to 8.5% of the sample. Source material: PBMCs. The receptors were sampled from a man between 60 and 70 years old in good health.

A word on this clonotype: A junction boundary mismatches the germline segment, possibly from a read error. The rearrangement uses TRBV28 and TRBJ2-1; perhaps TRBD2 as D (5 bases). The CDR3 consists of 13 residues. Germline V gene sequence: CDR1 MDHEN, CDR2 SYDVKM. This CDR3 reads CASSLPGYNDQFF. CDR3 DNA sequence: TGTGCCAGCAGTCTACCGGGGTACAATGATCAGTTCTTT.

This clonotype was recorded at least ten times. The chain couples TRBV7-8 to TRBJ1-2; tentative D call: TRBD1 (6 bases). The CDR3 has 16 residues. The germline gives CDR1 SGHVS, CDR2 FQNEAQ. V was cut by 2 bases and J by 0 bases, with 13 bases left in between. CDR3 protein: CASSLYRAGSNYGYTF. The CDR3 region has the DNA TGTGCCAGCAGCTTATACAGGGCTGGATCTAACTATGGCTACACCTTC.

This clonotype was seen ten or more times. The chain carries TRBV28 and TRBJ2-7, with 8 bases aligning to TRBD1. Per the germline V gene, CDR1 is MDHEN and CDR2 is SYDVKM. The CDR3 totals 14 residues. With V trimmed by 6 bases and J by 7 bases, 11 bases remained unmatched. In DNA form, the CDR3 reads TGTGCCAGCAGCACTTACAGGGGGTCGAAAGAGCAGTACTTC. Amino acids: CASSTYRGSKEQYF.

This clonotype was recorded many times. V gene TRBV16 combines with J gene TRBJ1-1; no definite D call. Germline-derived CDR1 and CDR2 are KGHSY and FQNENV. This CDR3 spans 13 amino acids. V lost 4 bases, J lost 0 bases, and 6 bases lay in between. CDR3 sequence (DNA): TGTGCCAGCAGCCCGGGAATGAACACTGAAGCTTTCTTT. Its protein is CASSPGMNTEAFF.

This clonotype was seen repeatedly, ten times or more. The CDR3: CASSLPENTEAFF. The CDR3 DNA follows: TGTGCCAGCAGCTTACCGGAGAACACTGAAGCTTTCTTT. V is TRBV7-2 and J is TRBJ1-1; no reliable D call. The germline gives CDR1 SGHTA, CDR2 FQGNSA. The CDR3 length is 13 residues. V dropped 2 bases and J dropped 1 base, with 5 bases sitting between them.

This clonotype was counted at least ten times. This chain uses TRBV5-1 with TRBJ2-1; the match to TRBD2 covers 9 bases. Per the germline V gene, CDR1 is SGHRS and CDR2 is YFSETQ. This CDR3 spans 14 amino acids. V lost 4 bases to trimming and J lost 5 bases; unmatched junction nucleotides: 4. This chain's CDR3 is CASSQRGAHNEQFF. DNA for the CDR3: TGCGCCAGCAGCCAGCGGGGGGCACACAATGAGCAGTTCTTC. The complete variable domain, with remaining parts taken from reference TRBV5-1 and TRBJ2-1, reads KAGVTQTPRYLIKTRGQQVTLSCSPISGHRSVSWYQQTPGQGLQFLFEYFSETQRNKGNFPGRFSGRQFSNSRSEMNVSTLELGDSALYLCASSQRGAHNEQFFGPGTRLTVL.

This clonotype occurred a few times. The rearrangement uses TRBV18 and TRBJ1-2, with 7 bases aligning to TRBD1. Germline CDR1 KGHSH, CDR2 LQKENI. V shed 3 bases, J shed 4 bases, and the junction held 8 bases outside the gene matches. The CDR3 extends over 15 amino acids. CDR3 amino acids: CASSPNTGDGYGYTF. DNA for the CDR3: TGTGCCAGCTCACCTAACACAGGGGACGGCTATGGCTACACCTTC.

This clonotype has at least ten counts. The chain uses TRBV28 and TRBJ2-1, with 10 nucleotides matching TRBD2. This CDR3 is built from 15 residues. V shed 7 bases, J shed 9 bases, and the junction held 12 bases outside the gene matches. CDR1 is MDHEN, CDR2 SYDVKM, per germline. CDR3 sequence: CASTFSGRLSPEQFF. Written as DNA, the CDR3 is TGTGCCAGCACCTTTAGCGGGAGGTTGTCTCCTGAGCAGTTCTTC.

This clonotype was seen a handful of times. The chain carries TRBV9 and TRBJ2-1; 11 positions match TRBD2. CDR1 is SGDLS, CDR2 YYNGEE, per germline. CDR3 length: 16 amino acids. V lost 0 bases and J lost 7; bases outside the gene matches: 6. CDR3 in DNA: TGTGCCAGCAGCGTAGGCGTAGCGGGGGGGGGTAATGAGCAGTTCTTC. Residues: CASSVGVAGGGNEQFF.

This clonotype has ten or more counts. CDR3 region: CSVEQSGTGGMETQYF. CDR3 nucleotide sequence: TGCAGCGTTGAACAATCCGGGACAGGGGGGATGGAGACCCAGTACTTC. The gene calls are TRBV29-1 and TRBJ2-5; 11 bases are shared with TRBD1. Germline values: CDR1 SQVTM, CDR2 ANQGSEA. V shed 2 bases and J 5 bases; nucleotides not matched to a gene: 10. The CDR3 is 16 amino acids.

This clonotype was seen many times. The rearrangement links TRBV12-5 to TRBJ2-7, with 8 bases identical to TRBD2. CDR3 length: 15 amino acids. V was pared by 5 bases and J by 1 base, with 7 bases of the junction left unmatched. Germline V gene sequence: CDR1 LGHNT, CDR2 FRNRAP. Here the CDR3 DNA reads TGTGCTAGTGGTATAAGCGGGAGTCCATCCTACGAGCAGTACTTC. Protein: CASGISGSPSYEQYF.

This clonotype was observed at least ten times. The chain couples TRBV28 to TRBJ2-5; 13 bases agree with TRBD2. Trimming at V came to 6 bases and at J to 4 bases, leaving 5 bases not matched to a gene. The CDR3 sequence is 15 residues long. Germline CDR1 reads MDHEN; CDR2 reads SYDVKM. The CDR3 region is CASRGGLAGVETQYF. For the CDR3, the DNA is TGTGCCAGCAGGGGTGGACTAGCGGGAGTAGAGACCCAGTACTTC.

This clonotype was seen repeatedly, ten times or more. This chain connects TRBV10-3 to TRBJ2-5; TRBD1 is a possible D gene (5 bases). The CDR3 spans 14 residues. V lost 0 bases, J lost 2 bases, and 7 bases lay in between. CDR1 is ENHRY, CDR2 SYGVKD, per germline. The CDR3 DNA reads TGTGCCATCAGTGAGTCGGGGCAGCAAGAGACCCAGTACTTC. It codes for CAISESGQQETQYF.

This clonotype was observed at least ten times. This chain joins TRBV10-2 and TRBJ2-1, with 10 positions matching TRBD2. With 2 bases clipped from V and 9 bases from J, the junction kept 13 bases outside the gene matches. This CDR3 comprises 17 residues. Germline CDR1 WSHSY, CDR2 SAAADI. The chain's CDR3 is CASSEPTTGLAHAEQFF. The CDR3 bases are TGCGCCAGCAGTGAGCCGACGACGGGACTAGCGCACGCTGAGCAGTTCTTC.

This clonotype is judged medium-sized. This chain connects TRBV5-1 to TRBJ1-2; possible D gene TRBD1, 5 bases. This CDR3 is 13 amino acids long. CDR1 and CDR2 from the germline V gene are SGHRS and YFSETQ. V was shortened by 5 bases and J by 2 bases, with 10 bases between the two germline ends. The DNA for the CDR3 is TGCGCCAGCAGAGAGGACACCAACTATGGCTACACCTTC. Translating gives CASREDTNYGYTF.

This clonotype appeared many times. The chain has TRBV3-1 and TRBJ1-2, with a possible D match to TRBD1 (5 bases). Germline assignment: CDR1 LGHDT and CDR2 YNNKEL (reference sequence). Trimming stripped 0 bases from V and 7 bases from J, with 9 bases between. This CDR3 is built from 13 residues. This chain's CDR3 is CASSQERGSGYTF. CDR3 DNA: TGTGCCAGCAGCCAAGAGCGGGGGAGTGGCTACACCTTC.

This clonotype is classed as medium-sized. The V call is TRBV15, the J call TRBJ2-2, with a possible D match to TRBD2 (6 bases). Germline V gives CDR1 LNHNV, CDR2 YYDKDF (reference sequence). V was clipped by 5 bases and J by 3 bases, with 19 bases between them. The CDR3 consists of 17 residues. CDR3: CATSSDAGTVYTGELFF. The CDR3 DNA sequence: TGTGCCACCAGCTCCGACGCCGGGACTGTATACACCGGGGAGCTGTTTTTT.

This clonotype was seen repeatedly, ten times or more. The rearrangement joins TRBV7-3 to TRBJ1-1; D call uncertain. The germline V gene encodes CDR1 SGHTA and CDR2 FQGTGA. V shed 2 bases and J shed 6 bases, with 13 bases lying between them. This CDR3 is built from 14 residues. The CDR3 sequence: CASSLDGADPEAFF. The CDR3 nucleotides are TGTGCCAGCAGCTTAGACGGAGCCGATCCTGAAGCTTTCTTT.

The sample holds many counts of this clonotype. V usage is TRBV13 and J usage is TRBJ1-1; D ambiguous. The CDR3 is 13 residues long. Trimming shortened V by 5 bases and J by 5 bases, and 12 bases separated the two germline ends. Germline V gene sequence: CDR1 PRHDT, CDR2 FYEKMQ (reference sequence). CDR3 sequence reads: CASSLSPGTEAFF. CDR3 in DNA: TGTGCCAGCAGCCTGTCCCCTGGGACTGAAGCTTTCTTT.